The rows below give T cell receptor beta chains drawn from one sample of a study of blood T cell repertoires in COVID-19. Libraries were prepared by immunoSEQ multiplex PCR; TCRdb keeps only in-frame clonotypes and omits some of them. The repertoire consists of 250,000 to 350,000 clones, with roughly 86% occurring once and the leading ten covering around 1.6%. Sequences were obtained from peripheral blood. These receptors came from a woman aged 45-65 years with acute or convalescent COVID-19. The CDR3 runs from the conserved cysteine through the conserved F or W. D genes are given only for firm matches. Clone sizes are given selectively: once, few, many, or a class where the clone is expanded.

cdr3_aa: CSSSGASGYQETQYF
cdr3_nt: TGCAGCTCCAGCGGGGCTAGCGGCTACCAAGAGACCCAGTACTTC
j_call: TRBJ2-5
clone_size: -
d_call: TRBD2
v_call: TRBV29-1

cdr3_aa: CASSLVQVGRFTGANVLTF
cdr3_nt: TGTGCCAGCAGCTTGGTCCAGGTAGGGAGGTTCACTGGGGCCAACGTCCTGACTTTC
j_call: TRBJ2-6
clone_size: -
d_call: -
v_call: TRBV5-6

cdr3_aa: CASSLVGAFEQYF
cdr3_nt: TGTGCCAGCAGCTTGGTGGGGGCTTTCGAGCAGTACTTC
j_call: TRBJ2-7
clone_size: -
d_call: -
v_call: TRBV5-4

cdr3_aa: CSVERTIGEQYF
cdr3_nt: TGCAGCGTAGAAAGGACTATTGGCGAGCAGTACTTC
j_call: TRBJ2-7
clone_size: -
d_call: -
v_call: TRBV29-1

cdr3_aa: CASTNGLEQYF
cdr3_nt: TGTGCCAGCACAAATGGGCTCGAGCAGTACTTC
j_call: TRBJ2-7
clone_size: once
d_call: -
v_call: TRBV6-5

cdr3_aa: CASSLGNRGSEDTQYF
cdr3_nt: TGTGCCAGCAGCTTAGGCAACAGGGGATCGGAAGATACGCAGTATTTT
j_call: TRBJ2-3
clone_size: -
d_call: TRBD1
v_call: TRBV7-6

cdr3_aa: CASSLMRQPPQYF
cdr3_nt: TGTGCCAGCAGCTTAATGCGGCAGCCCCCGCAGTACTTC
j_call: TRBJ2-7
clone_size: once
d_call: -
v_call: TRBV7-2

cdr3_aa: CASSSGGSRTEAFF
cdr3_nt: TGTGCCAGCAGTTCAGGGGGCTCGAGGACTGAAGCTTTCTTT
j_call: TRBJ1-1
clone_size: few
d_call: TRBD1
v_call: TRBV28

cdr3_aa: CASSLPPTSGKAEQFF
cdr3_nt: TGCGCCAGCAGCTTGCCACCGACTAGCGGGAAAGCTGAGCAGTTCTTC
j_call: TRBJ2-1
clone_size: -
d_call: TRBD2
v_call: TRBV5-1

cdr3_aa: CASSQERTGVHTIYF
cdr3_nt: TGTGCCAGCAGCCAAGAGAGAACAGGGGTGCATACCATATATTTT
j_call: TRBJ1-3
clone_size: few
d_call: TRBD1
v_call: TRBV4-2

cdr3_aa: CASSLSLGGNTIYF
cdr3_nt: TGTGCCAGCAGCCTATCTCTTGGTGGAAACACCATATATTTT
j_call: TRBJ1-3
clone_size: -
d_call: -
v_call: TRBV7-2

cdr3_aa: CASSPRTSGSLPQYF
cdr3_nt: TGTGCCAGCAGCCCTAGGACTAGCGGGTCTTTGCCGCAGTACTTC
j_call: TRBJ2-7
clone_size: -
d_call: TRBD2
v_call: TRBV27

cdr3_aa: CASSPGGHYGYTF
cdr3_nt: TGTGCCAGCTCACCGGGGGGGCACTATGGCTACACCTTC
j_call: TRBJ1-2
clone_size: -
d_call: -
v_call: TRBV18

cdr3_aa: CATSDSSGINEQYF
cdr3_nt: TGTGCCACCAGTGATTCGTCGGGAATCAACGAGCAGTACTTC
j_call: TRBJ2-7
clone_size: -
d_call: -
v_call: TRBV24-1

cdr3_aa: CASSSGAPQQYF
cdr3_nt: TGTGCCAGCAGTTCTGGGGCCCCACAGCAGTACTTC
j_call: TRBJ2-7
clone_size: -
d_call: -
v_call: TRBV27

cdr3_aa: CASSSPHRGGYEQYF
cdr3_nt: TGTGCCAGCAGTTCCCCACACAGGGGGGGTTACGAGCAGTACTTC
j_call: TRBJ2-7
clone_size: -
d_call: -
v_call: TRBV27

cdr3_aa: CASSQDIAGSYNEQFF
cdr3_nt: TGTGCCAGCAGCCAAGATATAGCGGGGAGCTACAATGAGCAGTTCTTC
j_call: TRBJ2-1
clone_size: -
d_call: TRBD2
v_call: TRBV4-2

cdr3_aa: CASSLAGINEKLFF
cdr3_nt: TGTGCCAGCAGCTTGGCAGGGATTAATGAAAAACTGTTTTTT
j_call: TRBJ1-4
clone_size: -
d_call: -
v_call: TRBV5-5

cdr3_aa: CASSPRQGAWGYEQYF
cdr3_nt: TGTGCCAGCAGCCCCCGACAGGGGGCGTGGGGCTACGAGCAGTACTTC
j_call: TRBJ2-7
clone_size: -
d_call: TRBD1
v_call: TRBV7-9

cdr3_aa: CASSGTGVIPSYEQYF
cdr3_nt: TGTGCCAGCAGCGGGACAGGGGTGATCCCCTCCTACGAGCAGTACTTC
j_call: TRBJ2-7
clone_size: -
d_call: TRBD1
v_call: TRBV2

cdr3_aa: CASSLAGYTEAFF
cdr3_nt: TGTGCCAGCAGCTTGGCGGGGTACACTGAAGCTTTCTTT
j_call: TRBJ1-1
clone_size: -
d_call: -
v_call: TRBV5-4

cdr3_aa: CASSFGNRGHEQYF
cdr3_nt: TGCGCCAGCAGCTTCGGGAACAGGGGGCACGAGCAGTACTTC
j_call: TRBJ2-7
clone_size: -
d_call: TRBD1
v_call: TRBV5-1

cdr3_aa: CASSLVVSTNEKLFF
cdr3_nt: TGTGCCAGCAGCTTAGTGGTCAGTACTAATGAAAAACTGTTTTTT
j_call: TRBJ1-4
clone_size: -
d_call: -
v_call: TRBV7-2

cdr3_aa: CASSFGGGRNSYEQYF
cdr3_nt: TGTGCCAGCAGCTTTGGAGGCGGCCGCAACTCCTACGAGCAGTACTTC
j_call: TRBJ2-7
clone_size: -
d_call: -
v_call: TRBV7-6

cdr3_aa: CASSQTPPTSSYDYEQYF
cdr3_nt: TGCGCCAGCAGTCAAACCCCTCCGACTAGTTCCTACGACTACGAGCAGTACTTC
j_call: TRBJ2-7
clone_size: -
d_call: -
v_call: TRBV23-1

cdr3_aa: CASSPRGGPQPQHF
cdr3_nt: TGCGCCAGCAGCCCCCGCGGGGGCCCTCAGCCCCAGCATTTT
j_call: TRBJ1-5
clone_size: -
d_call: -
v_call: TRBV5-1

cdr3_aa: CASSQGGSRGGNTIYF
cdr3_nt: TGCGCCAGCAGCCAAGGCGGCTCTCGGGGGGGAAACACCATATATTTT
j_call: TRBJ1-3
clone_size: once
d_call: -
v_call: TRBV4-1

cdr3_aa: CASWDRSRETQYF
cdr3_nt: TGTGCCAGCTGGGACAGGTCTAGGGAGACCCAGTACTTC
j_call: TRBJ2-5
clone_size: -
d_call: TRBD1
v_call: TRBV28

cdr3_aa: CASSPGGTGDIIQYF
cdr3_nt: TGTGCCAGCTCACCAGGGGGGACAGGGGATATCATTCAGTACTTC
j_call: TRBJ2-4
clone_size: -
d_call: TRBD1
v_call: TRBV18

cdr3_aa: CAWSDRVTETEAFF
cdr3_nt: TGTGCCTGGAGTGACCGGGTAACGGAAACTGAAGCTTTCTTT
j_call: TRBJ1-1
clone_size: -
d_call: -
v_call: TRBV30

cdr3_aa: CASSQDRREGRTQYF
cdr3_nt: TGTGCCAGCAGCCAAGATCGCCGGGAGGGCCGCACGCAGTATTTT
j_call: TRBJ2-3
clone_size: -
d_call: TRBD2
v_call: TRBV3-1/TRBV3-2

cdr3_aa: CASSQDREGPGELFF
cdr3_nt: TGTGCCAGCAGCCAAGATCGGGAGGGGCCCGGGGAGCTGTTTTTT
j_call: TRBJ2-2
clone_size: -
d_call: TRBD2
v_call: TRBV3-1/TRBV3-2

cdr3_aa: CASSLPSGSVGQFF
cdr3_nt: TGTGCCAGCAGCCTACCTAGCGGGAGTGTGGGGCAGTTCTTC
j_call: TRBJ2-1
clone_size: -
d_call: TRBD2
v_call: TRBV3-1/TRBV3-2

cdr3_aa: CASRPSGTHNEQFF
cdr3_nt: TGTGCCAGTCGGCCCAGCGGGACACACAATGAGCAGTTCTTC
j_call: TRBJ2-1
clone_size: -
d_call: -
v_call: TRBV6-6

cdr3_aa: CASSSGQGNYGYTF
cdr3_nt: TGCGCCAGCAGCTCCGGACAGGGAAACTATGGCTACACCTTC
j_call: TRBJ1-2
clone_size: -
d_call: TRBD1
v_call: TRBV5-1

cdr3_aa: CASRTTGDSEAFF
cdr3_nt: TGTGCCAGCAGGACGACAGGGGACTCTGAAGCTTTCTTT
j_call: TRBJ1-1
clone_size: few
d_call: TRBD1
v_call: TRBV2

cdr3_aa: CASSQYRDITEAFF
cdr3_nt: TGCGCCAGCAGCCAATACAGGGATATCACTGAAGCTTTCTTT
j_call: TRBJ1-1
clone_size: -
d_call: -
v_call: TRBV4-1

cdr3_aa: CASSFRIPRKVWHEQYF
cdr3_nt: TGTGCCAGCAGTTTCCGAATACCCCGAAAAGTTTGGCACGAGCAGTACTTC
j_call: TRBJ2-7
clone_size: few
d_call: -
v_call: TRBV28

cdr3_aa: CASGLYSNQPQHF
cdr3_nt: TGTGCCAGCGGACTTTATAGCAATCAGCCCCAGCATTTT
j_call: TRBJ1-5
clone_size: -
d_call: -
v_call: TRBV2

cdr3_aa: CASSLIGTSGSITGELFF
cdr3_nt: TGTGCCAGCAGCTTAATTGGGACTAGCGGGAGTATCACCGGGGAGCTGTTTTTT
j_call: TRBJ2-2
clone_size: -
d_call: TRBD2
v_call: TRBV7-3

cdr3_aa: CSASGRTSGRGETQYF
cdr3_nt: TGCAGTGCTAGTGGCAGGACTAGCGGGAGAGGAGAGACCCAGTACTTC
j_call: TRBJ2-5
clone_size: -
d_call: TRBD2
v_call: TRBV20-1

cdr3_aa: CASSIRASLGGELFF
cdr3_nt: TGTGCCAGTAGTATTAGGGCTAGCTTAGGCGGGGAGCTGTTTTTT
j_call: TRBJ2-2
clone_size: once
d_call: -
v_call: TRBV19

cdr3_aa: CASSPVSYNSPLHF
cdr3_nt: TGTGCCAGCAGTCCGGTCTCCTATAATTCACCCCTCCACTTT
j_call: TRBJ1-6
clone_size: -
d_call: -
v_call: TRBV27

cdr3_aa: CAISESALLKYREEQYF
cdr3_nt: TGTGCCATCAGTGAGTCTGCCCTCCTAAAGTACAGGGAAGAGCAGTACTTC
j_call: TRBJ2-7
clone_size: -
d_call: -
v_call: TRBV10-3

cdr3_aa: CAWSVGLAGLETQYF
cdr3_nt: TGTGCCTGGAGTGTCGGACTAGCGGGATTAGAGACCCAGTACTTC
j_call: TRBJ2-5
clone_size: -
d_call: TRBD2
v_call: TRBV30

cdr3_aa: CASSDDRTTYEQYF
cdr3_nt: TGTGCCAGCAGTGACGACAGGACAACCTACGAGCAGTACTTC
j_call: TRBJ2-7
clone_size: -
d_call: -
v_call: TRBV27

cdr3_aa: CASSSLDRYGYTF
cdr3_nt: TGTGCCAGCTCATCCTTAGACAGATATGGCTACACCTTC
j_call: TRBJ1-2
clone_size: few
d_call: -
v_call: TRBV18